This TCR beta chain was sequenced in a study of T cell repertoires in cytomegalovirus infection. Study at large: Public signatures in TCR beta pointed to CMV infection and matching HLA type.

Findings of the study overall: The ex vivo response showed dominance by HLA-C-restricted CMV-specific TCR beta clonotypes. Cumulative public TCR beta family frequency identified CMV carriers with the relevant HLA.

This clonotype was seen many times. Its matching antigen is unknown. This CDR3 comprises 16 residues. Per the germline V gene, CDR1 is SGHVS and CDR2 is FNYEAQ. With V trimmed by 4 bases and J by 0 bases, 5 bases remained unmatched. MiXCR, run by TCRdb on the reads, gives a single entry per CDR3 protein. Among 250,000 to 300,000 distinct CDR3 sequences, more than 20% were seen once, and the ten largest hold approximately 13%. The sequence came from a human donor in good health (CMV status not recorded). Some clones in this sample may be carry-over from other donors' samples. This chain connects TRBV7-6 to TRBJ1-1; 10 bases map to TRBD1. The specimen sequenced was PBMCs. The CDR3 spells CASSSRQGALNTEAFF. The CDR3 DNA is TGTGCCAGCAGCTCCCGACAGGGGGCCCTGAACACTGAAGCTTTCTTT.